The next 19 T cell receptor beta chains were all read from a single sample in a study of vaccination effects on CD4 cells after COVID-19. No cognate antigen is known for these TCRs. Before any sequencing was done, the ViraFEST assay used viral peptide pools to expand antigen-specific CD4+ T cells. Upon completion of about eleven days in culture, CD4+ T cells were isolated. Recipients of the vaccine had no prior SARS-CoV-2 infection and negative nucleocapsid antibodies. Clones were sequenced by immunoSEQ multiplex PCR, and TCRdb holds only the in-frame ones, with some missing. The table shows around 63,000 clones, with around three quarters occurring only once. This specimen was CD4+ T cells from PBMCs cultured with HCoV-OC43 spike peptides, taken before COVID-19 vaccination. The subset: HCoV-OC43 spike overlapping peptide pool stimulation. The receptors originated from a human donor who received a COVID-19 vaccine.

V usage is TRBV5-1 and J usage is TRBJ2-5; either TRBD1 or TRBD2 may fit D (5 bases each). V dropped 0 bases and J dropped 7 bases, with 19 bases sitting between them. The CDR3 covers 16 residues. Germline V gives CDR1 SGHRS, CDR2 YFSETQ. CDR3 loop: CASSLAGDSGAVTQYF. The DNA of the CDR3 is TGCGCCAGCAGCTTGGCCGGGGATAGTGGGGCGGTGACCCAGTACTTC.

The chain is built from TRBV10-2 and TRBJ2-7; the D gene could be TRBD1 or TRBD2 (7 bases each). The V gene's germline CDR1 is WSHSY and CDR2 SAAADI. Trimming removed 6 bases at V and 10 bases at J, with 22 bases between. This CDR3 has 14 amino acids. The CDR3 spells CASSDRQGGFDQYV. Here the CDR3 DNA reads TGCGCCAGCAGCGATCGACAGGGAGGGTTCGACCAGTACGTC.

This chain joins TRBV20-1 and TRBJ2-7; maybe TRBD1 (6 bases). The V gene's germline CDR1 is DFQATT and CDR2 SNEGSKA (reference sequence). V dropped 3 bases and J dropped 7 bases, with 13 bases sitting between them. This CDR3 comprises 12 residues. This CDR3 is CSASQGPREQYV. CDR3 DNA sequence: TGCAGTGCTAGTCAGGGGCCTAGGGAGCAGTACGTC.

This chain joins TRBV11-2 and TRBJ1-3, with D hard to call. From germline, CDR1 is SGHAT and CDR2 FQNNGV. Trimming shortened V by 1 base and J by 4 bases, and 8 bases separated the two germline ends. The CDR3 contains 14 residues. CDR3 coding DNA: TGTGCCAGCAGCTTAGTGCCGGAGGGAAACACCATATATTTT. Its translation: CASSLVPEGNTIYF.

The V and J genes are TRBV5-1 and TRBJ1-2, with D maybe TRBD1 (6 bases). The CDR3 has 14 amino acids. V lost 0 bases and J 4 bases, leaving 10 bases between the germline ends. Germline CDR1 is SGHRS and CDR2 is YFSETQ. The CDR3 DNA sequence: TGCGCCAGCAGCTTGGAAGGACAGCTCTATGGCTACACCTTC. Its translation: CASSLEGQLYGYTF. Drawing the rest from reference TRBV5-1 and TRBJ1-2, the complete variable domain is KAGVTQTPRYLIKTRGQQVTLSCSPISGHRSVSWYQQTPGQGLQFLFEYFSETQRNKGNFPGRFSGRQFSNSRSEMNVSTLELGDSALYLCASSLEGQLYGYTFGSGTRLTVV.

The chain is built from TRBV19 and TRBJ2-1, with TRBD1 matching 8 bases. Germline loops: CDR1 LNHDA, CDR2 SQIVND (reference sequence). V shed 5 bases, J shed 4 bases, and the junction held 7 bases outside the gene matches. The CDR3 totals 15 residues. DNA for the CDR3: TGTGCCAGTAGTCCCGGACAGGGTTATTACAATGAGCAGTTCTTC. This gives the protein CASSPGQGYYNEQFF.

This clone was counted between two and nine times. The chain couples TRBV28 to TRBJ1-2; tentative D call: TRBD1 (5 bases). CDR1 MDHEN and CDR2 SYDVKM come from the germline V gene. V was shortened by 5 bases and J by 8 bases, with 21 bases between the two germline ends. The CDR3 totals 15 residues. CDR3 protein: CASSPLTDPLGGYTF. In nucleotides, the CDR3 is TGTGCCAGCAGTCCTTTGACAGACCCCCTAGGCGGCTACACCTTC.

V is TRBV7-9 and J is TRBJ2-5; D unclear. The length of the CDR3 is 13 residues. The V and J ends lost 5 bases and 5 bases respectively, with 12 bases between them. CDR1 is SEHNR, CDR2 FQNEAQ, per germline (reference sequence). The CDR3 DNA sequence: TGTGCCAGCAGCCGCGACCCTCAGGAGACCCAGTACTTC. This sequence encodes CASSRDPQETQYF.

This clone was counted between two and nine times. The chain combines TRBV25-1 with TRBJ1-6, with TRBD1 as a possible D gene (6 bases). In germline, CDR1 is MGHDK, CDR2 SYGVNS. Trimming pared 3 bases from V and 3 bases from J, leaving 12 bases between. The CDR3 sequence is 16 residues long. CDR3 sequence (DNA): TGTGCCAGCAGTGATGTCCGGGGGCTCTATAATTCACCCCTCCACTTT. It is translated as CASSDVRGLYNSPLHF.

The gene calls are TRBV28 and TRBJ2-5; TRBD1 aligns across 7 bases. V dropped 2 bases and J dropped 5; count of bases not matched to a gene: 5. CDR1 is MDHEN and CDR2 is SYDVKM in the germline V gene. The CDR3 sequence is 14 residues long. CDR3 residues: CASSLQGGDETQYF. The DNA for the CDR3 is TGTGCCAGCAGTTTACAAGGGGGCGATGAGACCCAGTACTTC.

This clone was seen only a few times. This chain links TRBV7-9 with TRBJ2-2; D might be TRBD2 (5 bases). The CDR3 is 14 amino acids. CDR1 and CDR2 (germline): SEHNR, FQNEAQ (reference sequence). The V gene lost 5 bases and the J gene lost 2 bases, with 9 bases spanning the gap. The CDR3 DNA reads TGTGCCAGCAGCCCCGGGATCAACACCGGGGAGCTGTTTTTT. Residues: CASSPGINTGELFF. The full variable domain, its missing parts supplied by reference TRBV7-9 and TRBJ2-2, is DTGVSQNPRHKITKRGQNVTFRCDPISEHNRLYWYRQTLGQGPEFLTYFQNEAQLEKSRLLSDRFSAERPKGSFSTLEIQRTEQGDSAMYLCASSPGINTGELFFGEGSRLTVL.

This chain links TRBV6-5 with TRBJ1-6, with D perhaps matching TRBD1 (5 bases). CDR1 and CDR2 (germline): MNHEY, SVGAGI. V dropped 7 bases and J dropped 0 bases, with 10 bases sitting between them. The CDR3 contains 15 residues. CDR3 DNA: TGTGCCAGCAACACGGGGCACTCCTATAATTCACCCCTCCACTTT. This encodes CASNTGHSYNSPLHF.

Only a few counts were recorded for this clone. CDR3 loop: CASSGGDTEAFF. For the CDR3, the DNA is TGTGCCAGCAGCGGGGGGGACACTGAAGCTTTCTTT. The chain has TRBV11-3 and TRBJ1-1; tentatively, D is TRBD1 (5 bases). V lost 5 bases to trimming and J lost 3 bases, with 7 bases between them. Germline assignment: CDR1 SGHNT and CDR2 YENEEA. This CDR3 comprises 12 residues.

CDR3 region: CASSSGQGRRTEAFF. The CDR3 DNA is TGTGCCAGCAGTTCCGGACAGGGGAGGAGGACTGAAGCTTTCTTT. J is TRBJ1-1 and V is TRBV6-5; TRBD1 matches 9 bases. The CDR3 covers 15 residues. The germline gives CDR1 MNHEY, CDR2 SVGAGI. With V trimmed by 4 bases and J by 5 bases, 8 bases remained unmatched.

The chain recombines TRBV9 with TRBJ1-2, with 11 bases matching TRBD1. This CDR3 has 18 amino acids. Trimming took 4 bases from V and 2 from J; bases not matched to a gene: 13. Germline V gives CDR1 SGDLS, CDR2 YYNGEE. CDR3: CASSLRYRTGGGNYGYTF. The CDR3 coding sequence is TGTGCCAGCAGCTTACGTTATCGGACAGGGGGCGGCAACTATGGCTACACCTTC. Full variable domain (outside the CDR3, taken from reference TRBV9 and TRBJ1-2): DSGVTQTPKHLITATGQRVTLRCSPRSGDLSVYWYQQSLDQGLQFLIQYYNGEERAKGNILERFSAQQFPDLHSELNLSSLELGDSALYFCASSLRYRTGGGNYGYTFGSGTRLTVV.

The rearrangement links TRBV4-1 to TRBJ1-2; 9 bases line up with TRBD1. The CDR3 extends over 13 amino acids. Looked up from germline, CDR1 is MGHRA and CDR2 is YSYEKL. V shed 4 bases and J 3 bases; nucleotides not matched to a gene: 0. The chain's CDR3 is CASSRQGDYGYTF. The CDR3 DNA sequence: TGCGCCAGCAGCCGACAGGGGGACTATGGCTACACCTTC.

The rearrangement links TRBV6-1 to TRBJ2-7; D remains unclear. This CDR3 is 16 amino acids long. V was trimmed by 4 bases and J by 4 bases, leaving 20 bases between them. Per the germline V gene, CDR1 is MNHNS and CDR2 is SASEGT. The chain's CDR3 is CASSGLEQAAKYEQYV. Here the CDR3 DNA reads TGTGCCAGCAGTGGGTTGGAGCAGGCGGCGAAATACGAGCAGTACGTC.

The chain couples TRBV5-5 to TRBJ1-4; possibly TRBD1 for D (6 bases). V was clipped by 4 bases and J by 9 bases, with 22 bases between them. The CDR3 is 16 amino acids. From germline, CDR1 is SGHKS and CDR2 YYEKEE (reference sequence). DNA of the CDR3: TGTGCCAGCAGCCACTTCGGGACACCTGGGGATCAAAAACTGTTTTTT. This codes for CASSHFGTPGDQKLFF.

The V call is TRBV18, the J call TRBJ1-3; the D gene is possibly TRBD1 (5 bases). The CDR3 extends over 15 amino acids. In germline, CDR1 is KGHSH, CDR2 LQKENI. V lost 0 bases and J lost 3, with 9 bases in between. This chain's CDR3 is CASSPPDRDGNTIYF. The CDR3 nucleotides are TGTGCCAGCTCACCACCCGACAGAGATGGAAACACCATATATTTT.